The 3 T cell receptor beta chains below all came from one sample that was sequenced in a study of shared clonotypes between healthy human individuals. Some clones are missing from TCRdb's copy, which holds only in-frame ones; the method was immunoSEQ multiplex PCR. The sample records over a million clones, approximately 96% being singletons. The sample comprised naive CD4+ T cells sorted from blood. Specified subset: CD45RA+ positively selected. The receptor set was obtained from a man aged 25 to 45 in good health.

The chain uses TRBV28 and TRBJ2-1; perhaps TRBD1 as D (5 bases). The CDR3 is 14 amino acids. The V gene lost 7 bases and the J gene lost 6 bases, with 16 bases spanning the gap. CDR1 MDHEN and CDR2 SYDVKM come from the germline V gene. The chain's CDR3 is CASKWTPPSNEQFF. The CDR3 coding sequence is TGTGCCAGCAAGTGGACACCCCCCTCCAATGAGCAGTTCTTC.

This chain connects TRBV27 to TRBJ1-4, with 10 bases that match TRBD1. The length of the CDR3 is 19 residues. Germline CDR1 reads MNHEY; CDR2 reads SMNVEV (reference sequence). V was clipped by 6 bases and J by 2 bases; unmatched bases: 15. CDR3 nucleotides: TGTGCCAGCAGACTTAAACCGGGACAGGGGACGCTTACTAATGAAAAACTGTTTTTT. It encodes CASRLKPGQGTLTNEKLFF.

The chain is built from TRBV14 and TRBJ1-4; no clear D. Germline V gene data show CDR1 as SGHDN and CDR2 as FVKESK. The CDR3 spans 15 residues. V lost 0 bases and J lost 14, with 19 bases in between. As DNA, the CDR3 is TGTGCCAGCAGCCAAGATTATGGCAGTTCGGAAAGGCTGTTTTTT. Translated: CASSQDYGSSERLFF. The entire variable domain, with the rest obtained from reference TRBV14 and TRBJ1-4, is as follows: EAGVTQFPSHSVIEKGQTVTLRCDPISGHDNLYWYRRVMGKEIKFLLHFVKESKQDESGMPNNRFLAERTGGTYSTLKVQPAELEDSGVYFCASSQDYGSSERLFFGSGTQLSVL.